This entry describes one T cell receptor beta chain. Its antigen is not known. It was genomic DNA that served as the template for profiling TCR beta VDJ and CDR3. TCRdb recomputed calls from the reads with MiXCR, one row per CDR3 protein. The sample includes some 190,000 distinct CDR3 sequences, 46% of them seen just once. CDR1 and CDR2 from the germline V gene are SGHAT and FQNNGV. This CDR3 has 15 amino acids. V lost 7 bases and J lost 6; bases outside the gene matches: 12. The sample comes from a study of CD8+CD57+ T cells in acquired aplastic anemia. Whole-study context: Sorted CD4+ and CD8+ cells yielded 2.5 to 3.5 ug of DNA on average. About 10 million reads, on average, were obtained for CD4+ cells from healthy donors. Study-level points and caveats: Simpson's diversity of CD8+ cells was not significantly different in patients compared with controls. Patients shared some 30 CD8+ CDR3 sequences with controls.

The TCR originated in a human donor in good health. The sample consisted of sorted CD4+, CD8+, or CD8+CD57+ T cells (not recorded which) from PBMCs. This rearrangement joins TRBV11-2 to TRBJ2-4; 7 bases match TRBD1. CDR3 DNA sequence: TGTGCCAGCACCAGAACAGGGGTACTGGGAAACATTCAGTACTTC. Translating gives CASTRTGVLGNIQYF.